This TCR beta chain is drawn from a study of response to subunit inactivated influenza vaccine. Study-wide findings and caveats: Each seasonal flu vaccination may recruit only limited new T cells, authors suggested.

With 5 bases removed from V and 5 bases from J, the gap between germline ends came to 7 bases. The CDR3 totals 12 residues. The germline V gene encodes CDR1 SGHVS and CDR2 FQNEAQ. One entry per CDR3 protein, called by TCRdb with MiXCR from the RT-PCR reads. Here the sample spans hundreds of thousands of distinct CDR3 sequences, about 15% being singletons. This clonotype was seen once. Its antigen remains unknown. The sample was PBMCs from blood, taken less than 15 days before vaccination. This sequence originates from a man aged 50-60 years who received an inactivated influenza vaccine. The chain recombines TRBV7-8 with TRBJ2-4; no reliable D call. CDR3 nucleotides: TGTGCCAGCAGCCCCTCAGAAAACATTCAGTACTTC. Translated: CASSPSENIQYF.